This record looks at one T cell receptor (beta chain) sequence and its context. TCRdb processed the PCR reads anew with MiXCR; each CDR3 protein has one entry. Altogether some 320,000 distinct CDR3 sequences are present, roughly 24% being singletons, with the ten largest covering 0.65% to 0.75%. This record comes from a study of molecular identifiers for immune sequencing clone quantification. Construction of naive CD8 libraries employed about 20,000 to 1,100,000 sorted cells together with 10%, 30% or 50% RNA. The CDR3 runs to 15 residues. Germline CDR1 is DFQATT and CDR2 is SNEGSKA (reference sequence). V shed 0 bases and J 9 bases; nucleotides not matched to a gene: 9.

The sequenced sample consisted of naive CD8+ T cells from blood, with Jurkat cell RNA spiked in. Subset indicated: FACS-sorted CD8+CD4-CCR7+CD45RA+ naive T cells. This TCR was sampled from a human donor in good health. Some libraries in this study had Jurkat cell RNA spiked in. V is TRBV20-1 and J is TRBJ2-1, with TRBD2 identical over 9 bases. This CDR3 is CSARDGLAGLFEQFF. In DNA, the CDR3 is TGCAGTGCTAGAGATGGCCTAGCGGGATTATTTGAGCAGTTCTTC.